Listed below are T cell receptor beta chains from one sample, sequenced in a study of blood T cells in healthy people across ages. A single record per CDR3 protein comes from TCRdb applying MiXCR to the 5' RACE reads. The sample lists more than 1.4 million distinct CDR3 sequences, roughly 45% occurring once. The sequencing input was blood. The receptors originated from a woman under 30 in good health. Each CDR3 is given with its conserved first and last residue. The D gene is left open where the match is weak. Clone size is shown for a subset of rows, as once, few, many or a class of expanded clone.

clone size: few
D gene: NA
J gene: TRBJ2-7
V gene: TRBV5-1
CDR3 protein: CASSPPGNRYEQYF

clone size: NA
D gene: NA
J gene: TRBJ2-5
V gene: TRBV6-6
CDR3 protein: CAGSPGLGPYF

clone size: NA
D gene: NA
J gene: TRBJ2-1
V gene: TRBV6-5
CDR3 protein: CASSPRSSSYNEQFF

clone size: NA
D gene: NA
J gene: TRBJ1-2
V gene: TRBV27
CDR3 protein: CASSPNTQGFGYTF

clone size: few
D gene: NA
J gene: TRBJ2-7
V gene: TRBV27
CDR3 protein: CASSWGRGPYEQYF

clone size: few
D gene: NA
J gene: TRBJ1-1
V gene: TRBV29-1
CDR3 protein: CSIQGGGRNTEAFF

clone size: NA
D gene: NA
J gene: NA
V gene: TRBV20-1
CDR3 protein: CSARRDIQYF

clone size: NA
D gene: NA
J gene: TRBJ1-2
V gene: TRBV5-1
CDR3 protein: CAGKGTFFNYGYTF

clone size: NA
D gene: NA
J gene: TRBJ1-4
V gene: TRBV6-5
CDR3 protein: CASSLYPGGATNEKLFF

clone size: few
D gene: NA
J gene: TRBJ2-7
V gene: TRBV10-3
CDR3 protein: CAIRYTGSSYEQYF

clone size: NA
D gene: TRBD1
J gene: TRBJ2-1
V gene: TRBV29-1
CDR3 protein: CSVARDRVNEQFF

clone size: many
D gene: NA
J gene: TRBJ2-3
V gene: TRBV18
CDR3 protein: CASSPGVTDTQYF

clone size: NA
D gene: TRBD1
J gene: TRBJ2-1
V gene: TRBV6-1
CDR3 protein: CASTWEGTGGAVGYNEQFF

clone size: NA
D gene: NA
J gene: TRBJ2-1
V gene: TRBV27
CDR3 protein: CASSPRGGFWNEQFF

clone size: NA
D gene: NA
J gene: TRBJ2-6
V gene: TRBV12-3/TRBV12-4
CDR3 protein: CASSFLTAGFSGANVLTF

clone size: NA
D gene: NA
J gene: TRBJ2-2
V gene: TRBV4-1
CDR3 protein: CASKWGTMGGELFF

clone size: few
D gene: TRBD1
J gene: TRBJ2-1
V gene: TRBV2
CDR3 protein: CASILPDRVAINEQFF

clone size: many
D gene: NA
J gene: TRBJ2-1
V gene: TRBV29-1
CDR3 protein: CSVEEPSPGDEQFF

clone size: few
D gene: NA
J gene: TRBJ1-1
V gene: TRBV7-9
CDR3 protein: CASSPRDGAFF

clone size: NA
D gene: TRBD2
J gene: TRBJ2-7
V gene: TRBV2
CDR3 protein: CASSGGRGTSGGEQYF

clone size: NA
D gene: TRBD2
J gene: TRBJ2-7
V gene: TRBV12-3/TRBV12-4
CDR3 protein: CASSSGTSEGYEQYF

clone size: few
D gene: NA
J gene: TRBJ2-5
V gene: TRBV24-1
CDR3 protein: CATSEQGNNIQETQYF

clone size: many
D gene: NA
J gene: TRBJ1-2
V gene: TRBV20-1
CDR3 protein: CSARPPSGTGYTF

clone size: NA
D gene: NA
J gene: TRBJ1-1
V gene: TRBV6-1
CDR3 protein: CASSWGRAGNTEAFF

clone size: NA
D gene: NA
J gene: TRBJ1-2
V gene: TRBV25-1
CDR3 protein: CASSRGGANYGYTF

clone size: NA
D gene: TRBD1
J gene: TRBJ2-2
V gene: TRBV5-5
CDR3 protein: CASSLGTGNLGELFF

clone size: NA
D gene: NA
J gene: TRBJ1-4
V gene: TRBV7-9
CDR3 protein: CASSSSSWDEKLFF

clone size: NA
D gene: NA
J gene: TRBJ2-6
V gene: TRBV5-6
CDR3 protein: CASSLFGTGTGVTGANVLIF

clone size: few
D gene: NA
J gene: TRBJ2-1
V gene: TRBV7-2
CDR3 protein: CASSLADWLALNNEQFF

clone size: NA
D gene: NA
J gene: TRBJ1-2
V gene: TRBV10-3
CDR3 protein: CAISDAQGANYGYTF

clone size: NA
D gene: TRBD1
J gene: TRBJ2-1
V gene: TRBV5-1
CDR3 protein: CASSHGRDRDSLQFF

clone size: NA
D gene: TRBD2
J gene: TRBJ2-7
V gene: TRBV20-1
CDR3 protein: CSARATGTSDREQYF

clone size: few
D gene: TRBD2
J gene: TRBJ2-1
V gene: TRBV11-3
CDR3 protein: CASSSSGRIIDEQFF

clone size: once
D gene: NA
J gene: TRBJ1-6
V gene: TRBV20-1
CDR3 protein: CSANGGDNSPLHF

clone size: NA
D gene: NA
J gene: TRBJ2-3
V gene: TRBV2
CDR3 protein: CASSEGRASTDTQYF

clone size: NA
D gene: NA
J gene: TRBJ1-4
V gene: TRBV2
CDR3 protein: CASSLRDLKAEKLFF

clone size: NA
D gene: NA
J gene: TRBJ2-5
V gene: TRBV4-1
CDR3 protein: CASSQDPDYNEQYF

clone size: NA
D gene: TRBD1
J gene: TRBJ2-2
V gene: TRBV29-1
CDR3 protein: CSVSRTDRGPVGGELFF

clone size: few
D gene: NA
J gene: TRBJ2-5
V gene: TRBV7-2
CDR3 protein: CASSLNFGAHEQYF

clone size: few
D gene: NA
J gene: TRBJ1-6
V gene: TRBV9
CDR3 protein: CASSVAGMGSPLHF

clone size: NA
D gene: NA
J gene: TRBJ1-2
V gene: TRBV20-1
CDR3 protein: CSARTEIGGYTF

clone size: NA
D gene: TRBD1
J gene: TRBJ2-1
V gene: TRBV6-5
CDR3 protein: CASSIRQGPYEQFF

clone size: NA
D gene: NA
J gene: TRBJ1-2
V gene: TRBV12-3/TRBV12-4
CDR3 protein: CASTSGRIYGYTF

clone size: few
D gene: NA
J gene: TRBJ1-2
V gene: TRBV12-3/TRBV12-4
CDR3 protein: CASSLAPRGRGYTF

clone size: NA
D gene: TRBD1
J gene: TRBJ2-2
V gene: TRBV6-1
CDR3 protein: CASSEAGTGRAGELFF

clone size: many
D gene: NA
J gene: TRBJ1-2
V gene: TRBV20-1
CDR3 protein: CSALETDTYGYTF

clone size: NA
D gene: NA
J gene: TRBJ2-2
V gene: TRBV28
CDR3 protein: CASSVVGEVTGELFF

clone size: NA
D gene: NA
J gene: TRBJ2-7
V gene: TRBV5-4
CDR3 protein: CASSKSRADPEQYF

clone size: NA
D gene: NA
J gene: TRBJ1-1
V gene: TRBV3-1
CDR3 protein: CASSLLRGGDTEAFF

clone size: few
D gene: NA
J gene: TRBJ2-1
V gene: TRBV3-1
CDR3 protein: CASSQEQSGALGNEQFF

clone size: NA
D gene: NA
J gene: TRBJ1-2
V gene: TRBV6-8
CDR3 protein: CARARRRSNYGYTF

clone size: once
D gene: TRBD2
J gene: TRBJ2-1
V gene: TRBV20-1
CDR3 protein: CSASDRSRTSGRGEQFF

clone size: NA
D gene: NA
J gene: TRBJ2-3
V gene: TRBV9
CDR3 protein: CASSAWPSDTQYF

clone size: NA
D gene: TRBD2
J gene: TRBJ2-1
V gene: TRBV5-1
CDR3 protein: CASSFLPSGSAGDNEQFF

clone size: NA
D gene: NA
J gene: TRBJ1-1
V gene: TRBV6-5
CDR3 protein: CASSYLGRGSEAFF

clone size: NA
D gene: TRBD2
J gene: TRBJ2-1
V gene: TRBV7-6
CDR3 protein: CASSLSELAAYNEQFF

clone size: NA
D gene: TRBD2
J gene: TRBJ2-7
V gene: TRBV3-1
CDR3 protein: CASSRTSGGYEQYF